Listed below are T cell receptor beta chains from one sample, sequenced in a study of cytomegalovirus exposure and HLA in healthy donors. Clones were sequenced by immunoSEQ multiplex PCR, and TCRdb holds only the in-frame ones, with some missing. The sample includes about 100,000 clones, about three quarters of them seen just once. Sequencing used PBMCs. These TCRs come from a man in his forties or fifties in good health and CMV-seropositive. CDR3s leave out the opening cysteine and the closing phenylalanine or tryptophan.

>TRBV14
ASSQAGTDTQY
>TRBV2
ASSEGQRSYEQY
>TRBV28
ASSLGQASNQPQH
>TRBV7-9
ASSLGQGQNYGYT
>TRBV4-1
ASSPPGTSQETQY
>TRBV6-1
ASKTQGPTDTQY
>TRBV9
ASSVGIGEGGETQY
>TRBV5-4
ASSASGAAGTEAF
>TRBV9
ASSVQEDNSPLH
>TRBV18
ASSPETGGAFGYT
>TRBV4-1
ASSQLGQNSPLH
>TRBV10-3
AISEGAGTYEQY
>TRBV4-3
ASSQDNSGRAEQY
>TRBV2
ASGGGLYNEQF
>TRBV19
ASASEAGINSPLH
>TRBV14
ASSNRDLQETQY
>TRBV7-2
ASSPTGTLTYGYT
>TRBV6-1
ASSETKGGGYT
>TRBV11-3
ASSRDSPNNEQF
>TRBV5-4
ASRQAPGLAGEIELF
>TRBV9
ASSASGTGGLTDTQY
>TRBV7-3
ASSLYAGPQPQH
>TRBV25-1
ASSFGQGAVGANVLT
>TRBV9
ASSESTGRLEQPQH
>TRBV6-5
ASSYGRGFANGYT
>TRBV6-4
ASSEYPSGVYNEQF
>TRBV10-1
ASSGTKTPLWTSGGPRLDEQY
>TRBV9
ASSYQGAQRDEQY
>TRBV27
ASSQLGGVGDGYT
>TRBV10-3
AISRDRANTGELF
>TRBV2
ASSVASGGPTWQY
>TRBV10-3
AISEDRGGPETQY